Listed below are T cell receptor beta chains from one sample, sequenced in a study of T cell responses to AZD1222 COVID-19 vaccine. Assay used: immunoSEQ multiplex PCR; TCRdb lists only in-frame clones, some missing. The sample lists tens of thousands of clones; around nine tenths were seen once. The sample consisted of peripheral blood, taken 28 days after the second AZD1222 dose. The receptors shown here come from an adult who received the AZD1222 COVID-19 vaccine. The CDR3 runs from the conserved cysteine through the conserved F or W.

TRBJ2-7 17 TRBV5-6 CASSNRGRGFGSYEQYF
TRBJ2-1 16 TRBV10-1 CASSASGTSGSYEQFF
TRBJ1-5 13 TRBV7-9 CASSYGGDQPQHF
TRBJ1-2 14 TRBV7-9 CASSPWTEGGGYTF
TRBJ1-1 14 TRBV10-3 CATGQGTMNTEAFF
TRBJ2-1 14 TRBV6-5 CASSYSRVWNEQFF
TRBJ1-2 15 TRBV28 CASTRGGGGPYGYTF
TRBJ2-5 11 TRBV5-4 CASSSRETQYF
TRBJ2-7 17 TRBV9 CASSVGDSLAGVYEQYF
TRBJ2-7 14 TRBV27 CASKPGQGIYEQYF
TRBJ1-4 13 TRBV27 CASSYSFNEKLFF
TRBJ1-1 12 TRBV7-6 CASSSGRTEAFF
TRBJ1-2 14 TRBV5-1 CASNQSPGIPGYTF
TRBJ1-1 14 TRBV6-1 CASTPGGGFSEAFF
TRBJ2-1 15 TRBV9 CASSVTRLPYNEQFF
TRBJ2-5 14 TRBV9 CASSVVGGGETQYF
TRBJ2-2 14 TRBV5-1 CASSIMPGSGELFF
TRBJ2-3 18 TRBV12-5 CASGLVPLGLPDTDTQYF
TRBJ2-1 12 TRBV6-8 CASSQQGNEQFF
TRBJ1-1 17 TRBV11-2 CASSPRHLAGLNTEAFF
TRBJ1-1 14 TRBV19 CASSARAGPTEAFF
TRBJ1-4 15 TRBV6-5 CASSYSTGPNEKLFF
TRBJ2-1 16 TRBV30 CASPASGTGLGNEQFF
TRBJ2-7 15 TRBV18 CASSSPRDRGNEQYF
TRBJ2-5 13 TRBV29-1 CSASGGVKETQYF
TRBJ2-5 17 TRBV7-7 CASSLAYSDMGVETQYF
TRBJ2-3 16 TRBV27 CASSLFAQESTDTQYF
TRBJ1-2 15 TRBV9 CASSVAGARPHGYTF
TRBJ2-2 14 TRBV14 CASSQFLGTGELFF